The subject of this entry is one T cell receptor beta chain. Its antigen is unknown. Nothing much larger sits one base from this clone, and base qualities are not available. The data were taken from a study of lymphopenia after photon versus proton radiotherapy (dated 2019 in TCRdb). For context, the study as a whole: The immunological effects of photon versus proton radiation therapy were compared in patients with gastrointestinal tumors who developed high-grade lymphopenia. A cohort of under 25 patients with gastrointestinal tumors who received either photon or proton therapy and subsequently developed lymphopenia was included. The goal of the study was to describe how the two radiation modalities differ in their effects on the immune system. General findings and caveats noted by the study authors: After the lymphocyte count nadir, oligoclonal expansion, especially of CD8+ Temra cells, was observed in photon-treated repertoires, and the drop in diversity was driven by this expansion. Across the cohort, among patients who died, a greater drop in TCR diversity after the nadir was inversely correlated with overall survival time. The survival association was assessed only in patients who died, and the authors presented better survival with proton therapy as a possibility rather than a demonstrated result. During treatment, patients who received photon therapy lost naive T cells and TCR diversity and gained effector/memory populations, whereas patients who received proton therapy remained relatively stable.

Library method: the immunoSEQ multiplex PCR assay. Alongside multiparametric flow cytometry, deep sequencing of rearranged TCR beta loci was used to profile the T cell repertoires. The table comes from immuneACCESS by way of TCRdb, which keeps in-frame sequences with V and J called. Part of the clones is missing from these tables; in studies checked, under half for an unresolved V gene and the rest for unknown reasons. Here the sample has approximately 150,000 clones; less than 90% occur a single time. The ten largest clonotypes hold approximately 4.7% of the sample. CDR1 is given as SGHTA and CDR2 as FQGNSA, both from the germline V gene. Counted from cysteine to phenylalanine, this CDR3 has 15 amino acids. The DNA shown is the 45-base CDR3, in frame from base 1. Trimming removed 4 bases from V and 3 bases from J; the gene matches leave 4 bases unexplained.

The sequenced sample was peripheral blood, obtained from a patient treated with photon-based radiotherapy. The sequence derives from a man over 45 with gastric cancer. The chain was built from TRBV7-2 and TRBJ2-5, and 11 junction bases match TRBD2. CDR3 reads: CASSSGTSGKETQYF. The sequenced DNA is TGTGCCAGCAGCTCGGGGACTAGCGGAAAAGAGACCCAGTACTTC. Outside the CDR3, residues come from the reference TRBV7-2 and TRBJ2-5 proteins, so the full variable domain is: GAGVSQSPSNKVTEKGKDVELRCDPISGHTALYWYRQSLGQGLEFLIYFQGNSAPDKSGLPSDRFSAERTGGSVSTLTIQRTQQEDSAVYLCASSSGTSGKETQYFGPGTRLLVL.